This T cell receptor (beta chain) was documented in a study of T-cell reconstitution after alpha-beta-depleted transplantation in children. Findings and limits, study-wide: Newly produced T cells mostly accounted for T-cell counts and diversity one year post-transplant. Where some patients showed high TCRbeta diversity at day 60, it came from recipient T cells and thymic progenitors that had survived. It was reported that alpha-beta T cells came from several hundred expanded graft clones (about two months after transplant).

There are a few counts of this clonotype. Antigen specificity is unknown. Germline CDR1 and CDR2: SGHRS and YFSETQ. Deletions cut 3 bases from V and 2 bases from J, with 11 bases between. This CDR3 is built from 14 residues. It was with unique molecular identifiers that the TCRbeta library was prepared. MiXCR, applied by TCRdb to the PCR reads, yields one record per CDR3 protein. Seen here are approximately 1,000,000 distinct CDR3 sequences, roughly 31% observed once, and the top ten hold 28%. The chain carries TRBV5-1 and TRBJ2-5; D possibly matches TRBD1 or TRBD2 (5 bases each). Material: PBMCs, mostly from graft donor cells, obtained 360 days after TCRalphabeta/CD19-depleted stem cell transplant. The receptor was derived from a boy younger than two who had a stem cell transplant for SCID, so the T cells may come from the graft donor. For the CDR3, the DNA is TGCGCCAGCAGCTCCGGGACGACACAAGAGACCCAGTACTTC. This encodes CASSSGTTQETQYF.